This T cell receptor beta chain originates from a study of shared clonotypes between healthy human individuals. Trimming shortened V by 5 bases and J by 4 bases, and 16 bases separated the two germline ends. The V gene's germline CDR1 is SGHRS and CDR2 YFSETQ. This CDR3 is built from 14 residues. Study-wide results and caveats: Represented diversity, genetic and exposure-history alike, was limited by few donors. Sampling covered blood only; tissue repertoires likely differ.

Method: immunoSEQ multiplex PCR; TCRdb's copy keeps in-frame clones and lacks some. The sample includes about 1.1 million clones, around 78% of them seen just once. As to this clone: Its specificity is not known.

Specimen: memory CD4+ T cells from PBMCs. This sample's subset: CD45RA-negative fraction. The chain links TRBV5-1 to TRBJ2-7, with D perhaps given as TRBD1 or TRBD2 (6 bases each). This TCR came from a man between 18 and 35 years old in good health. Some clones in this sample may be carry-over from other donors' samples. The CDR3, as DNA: TGCGCCAGCAGATCAGGGACTCAGGGGTACGAGCAGTACTTC. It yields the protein CASRSGTQGYEQYF. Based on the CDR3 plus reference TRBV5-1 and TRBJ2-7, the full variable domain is KAGVTQTPRYLIKTRGQQVTLSCSPISGHRSVSWYQQTPGQGLQFLFEYFSETQRNKGNFPGRFSGRQFSNSRSEMNVSTLELGDSALYLCASRSGTQGYEQYFGPGTRLTVT.